These T cell receptor beta chains were read from a single sample in a study of early T cells in non-severe SARS-CoV-2 infection. MiXCR, run by TCRdb on the 5' RACE reads, gives a single entry per CDR3 protein. Of approximately 50,000 distinct CDR3 sequences listed, 7.5% to 9.5% were seen once; the top ten hold about 4.2%. Sequenced: whole blood. These receptors were collected from an adult who was a healthcare worker with PCR-confirmed SARS-CoV-2 infection or an uninfected control (not recorded which). Both conserved end residues are part of each CDR3. The D gene is left open where the match is weak. The size entry is marked missing in some rows and otherwise reads once, few, many or a size class.

CASSYSMRLAGGTDTQYF | TGTGCCAGCAGTTACTCGATGAGACTAGCGGGAGGCACAGATACGCAGTATTTT | TRBJ2-3 | few | TRBV6-6 | TRBD2
CASSPARDGTEAFF | TGTGCCAGCTCACCTGCGAGGGATGGCACTGAAGCTTTCTTT | TRBJ1-1 | few | TRBV18 | NA
CANGDDPGGWAKNIQYF | TGTGCCAACGGCGACGACCCAGGGGGGTGGGCCAAAAACATTCAGTACTTC | TRBJ2-4 | NA | TRBV28 | NA
CASSQESVDTQYF | TGTGCCAGCAGCCAAGAGTCGGTAGATACGCAGTATTTT | TRBJ2-3 | NA | TRBV3-1 | NA
CASSYINEQYF | TGTGCCAGCAGTTACATCAACGAGCAGTACTTC | TRBJ2-7 | many | TRBV6-6 | NA
CASSSSGILSNEQFF | TGTGCCAGCAGCAGTAGCGGGATCTTGTCGAATGAGCAGTTCTTC | TRBJ2-1 | NA | TRBV5-4 | TRBD2
CASSVAGGNGELFF | TGTGCCAGCAGCGTAGCTGGAGGGAACGGGGAGCTGTTTTTT | TRBJ2-2 | NA | TRBV9 | NA
CSARDQGQGRTEAFF | TGCAGTGCTAGAGACCAGGGACAGGGGAGAACTGAAGCTTTCTTT | TRBJ1-1 | few | TRBV20-1 | TRBD1
CASSRSWGPLHF | TGTGCCAGCAGCCGATCCTGGGGTCCCCTCCACTTT | TRBJ1-6 | few | TRBV7-2 | NA
CASSLEGYGYTF | TGTGCCAGCAGCTTGGAGGGTTATGGCTACACCTTC | TRBJ1-2 | many | TRBV5-6 | NA
CASSSSRAGGYNEQFF | TGTGCCAGCTCATCCTCTCGAGCGGGGGGGTACAATGAGCAGTTCTTC | TRBJ2-1 | few | TRBV18 | TRBD2
CASQFGLPPYNEQFF | TGTGCCAGCCAGTTCGGGCTTCCCCCTTACAATGAGCAGTTCTTC | TRBJ2-1 | few | TRBV19 | NA
CATSDPSGAGELFF | TGTGCCACCAGTGATCCCTCAGGGGCCGGGGAGCTGTTTTTT | TRBJ2-2 | NA | TRBV24-1 | NA
CSVEGWRETDTQYF | TGCAGCGTTGAAGGGTGGCGGGAGACAGATACGCAGTATTTT | TRBJ2-3 | NA | TRBV29-1 | TRBD2
CASSLNREQYF | TGCGCCAGCAGCTTGAATCGCGAGCAGTACTTC | TRBJ2-7 | NA | TRBV5-1 | NA
CASSSVRGGALDNEQFF | TGTGCCAGCAGTTCGGTGAGAGGGGGGGCATTGGACAATGAGCAGTTCTTC | TRBJ2-1 | few | TRBV12-3/TRBV12-4 | NA
CASSLIAQPQHF | TGTGCCAGCAGTTTAATAGCTCAGCCCCAGCATTTT | TRBJ1-5 | few | TRBV12-3/TRBV12-4 | NA
CASSLEAWGSSYEQYF | TGTGCCAGCAGTTTAGAGGCATGGGGGAGCTCCTACGAGCAGTACTTC | TRBJ2-7 | many | TRBV12-3/TRBV12-4 | NA
CSVDGADSAYHNEQFF | TGCAGCGTTGACGGGGCCGATAGCGCGTACCACAATGAGCAGTTCTTC | TRBJ2-1 | many | TRBV29-1 | NA
CASSLGGLDPYEQYF | TGTGCCAGCAGCTTGGGGGGACTAGACCCCTACGAGCAGTACTTC | TRBJ2-7 | NA | TRBV11-2 | TRBD2
CSARGPTGANYGYTF | TGCAGTGCTAGAGGCCCGACCGGCGCTAACTATGGCTACACCTTC | TRBJ1-2 | NA | TRBV20-1 | NA
CASSPRLAVYNEQFF | TGTGCCAGCTCACCAAGACTAGCGGTGTACAATGAGCAGTTCTTC | TRBJ2-1 | NA | TRBV18 | TRBD2
CASSQAYKEGLEQYF | TGTGCCAGCAGCCAAGCGTACAAGGAGGGCCTCGAGCAGTACTTC | TRBJ2-7 | few | TRBV3-1 | NA
CSARDRMRPSTDTQYF | TGCAGTGCTAGAGATCGCATGAGGCCTAGCACAGATACGCAGTATTTT | TRBJ2-3 | NA | TRBV20-1 | NA
CAISESQELYGYTF | TGTGCCATCAGTGAGAGTCAGGAGCTCTATGGCTACACCTTC | TRBJ1-2 | few | TRBV10-3 | NA
CASSFPRIEGGYNEQFF | TGTGCCAGCAGTTTCCCGAGGATCGAGGGCGGGTACAATGAGCAGTTCTTC | TRBJ2-1 | many | TRBV12-3/TRBV12-4 | NA
CASSPYRDRVPYEQYF | TGTGCCAGCAGCCCCTACCGGGACAGGGTTCCCTACGAGCAGTACTTC | TRBJ2-7 | NA | TRBV7-2 | TRBD1
CASSYLGQVNEKLFF | TGTGCCAGCAGTTACCTAGGACAGGTCAATGAAAAACTGTTTTTT | TRBJ1-4 | few | TRBV6-6 | TRBD1
CASSVATGLTEAFF | TGTGCCAGCAGCGTTGCAACGGGACTCACTGAAGCTTTCTTT | TRBJ1-1 | once | TRBV7-8 | NA
CASSQGLAGGLDEQFF | TGCGCCAGCAGCCAGGGACTAGCGGGAGGTTTAGATGAGCAGTTCTTC | TRBJ2-1 | many | TRBV5-1 | TRBD2
CASTVGTASGYTF | TGTGCCAGCACCGTCGGGACAGCTTCTGGCTACACCTTC | TRBJ1-2 | many | TRBV12-3/TRBV12-4 | TRBD1
CASSLWGSSTDTQYF | TGCGCCAGCAGCTTGTGGGGCTCTAGCACAGATACGCAGTATTTT | TRBJ2-3 | NA | TRBV5-1 | NA
CASSLEDRPLEQYF | TGTGCCAGCAGCTTAGAGGACAGGCCCTTGGAGCAGTACTTC | TRBJ2-7 | few | TRBV7-9 | TRBD1
CASSSPGQGSYAGELFF | TGTGCCAGCAGTTCCCCGGGACAGGGGTCCTACGCCGGGGAGCTGTTTTTT | TRBJ2-2 | many | TRBV28 | TRBD1
CASSQDYAGSGKNIQYF | TGCGCCAGCAGCCAAGATTACGCGGGGTCGGGCAAAAACATTCAGTACTTC | TRBJ2-4 | many | TRBV4-1 | NA
CASSFTLQGDTQYF | TGTGCCAGCAGCTTTACTCTACAGGGAGATACGCAGTATTTT | TRBJ2-3 | few | TRBV11-2 | NA
CASSEQGAGTGELFF | TGTGCCAGTAGCGAGCAGGGGGCTGGCACCGGGGAGCTGTTTTTT | TRBJ2-2 | NA | TRBV19 | TRBD1
CASSLDRTSGNTIYF | TGTGCCAGCAGTTTGGACAGAACCTCTGGAAACACCATATATTTT | TRBJ1-3 | NA | TRBV27 | NA
CSASRGNEQFF | TGCAGTGCTAGCCGGGGAAATGAGCAGTTCTTC | TRBJ2-1 | few | TRBV20-1 | NA
CASSWGLLGSGTDTQYF | TGTGCCAGCAGTTGGGGCTTGTTGGGTAGTGGAACAGATACGCAGTATTTT | TRBJ2-3 | few | TRBV2 | NA
CASSIRLAGQYNEQFF | TGTGCCAGCAGCATTCGACTAGCGGGGCAGTACAATGAGCAGTTCTTC | TRBJ2-1 | few | TRBV11-3 | TRBD2
CASSLAGVNTEAFF | TGTGCCAGCAGTTTAGCAGGGGTGAACACTGAAGCTTTCTTT | TRBJ1-1 | NA | TRBV12-3/TRBV12-4 | NA
CAISASQETQYF | TGTGCCATCAGTGCGTCCCAAGAGACCCAGTACTTC | TRBJ2-5 | NA | TRBV10-3 | NA
CASSQQGLAGVREQFF | TGTGCCAGCAGCCAACAGGGACTAGCGGGAGTCCGGGAGCAGTTCTTC | TRBJ2-1 | NA | TRBV3-1 | TRBD2
CSARRVRETQYF | TGCAGTGCTAGAAGGGTGAGGGAGACCCAGTACTTC | TRBJ2-5 | many | TRBV20-1 | NA
CASSSQGGNIQYF | TGTGCCAGCAGCTCCCAAGGGGGAAACATTCAGTACTTC | TRBJ2-4 | many | TRBV7-2 | NA
CASSIQGVNYGYTF | TGTGCCAGTAGTATACAGGGGGTTAACTATGGCTACACCTTC | TRBJ1-2 | few | TRBV19 | TRBD1
CASSYGPAQETQYF | TGTGCCAGCAGTTACGGCCCGGCTCAAGAGACCCAGTACTTC | TRBJ2-5 | few | TRBV6-2/TRBV6-3 | NA
CASTPTPRLAGVTGELFF | TGTGCCAGCACCCCAACGCCCAGACTAGCGGGAGTTACCGGGGAGCTGTTTTTT | TRBJ2-2 | NA | TRBV5-4 | TRBD2
CSASAGGVDTQYF | TGCAGTGCTAGCGCGGGAGGTGTAGATACGCAGTATTTT | TRBJ2-3 | few | TRBV20-1 | TRBD2
CASSFSGGSGTEAFF | TGTGCCAGCAGCTTTAGCGGGGGATCAGGCACTGAAGCTTTCTTT | TRBJ1-1 | few | TRBV7-9 | NA
CASSGGGRESWNEQFF | TGTGCCAGCAGTGGGGGAGGGCGGGAATCGTGGAATGAGCAGTTCTTC | TRBJ2-1 | few | TRBV25-1 | TRBD2
CASSYSRVWPSYEQYF | TGTGCCAGCAGTTACTCCCGGGTCTGGCCCAGCTACGAGCAGTACTTC | TRBJ2-7 | NA | TRBV6-5 | NA